Only one count was recorded for the clone carrying this T cell receptor beta chain. This sample is drawn from a study of OX40 agonist ivuxolimab in advanced cancers. Measured with immunoSEQ multiplex PCR; TCRdb has only the in-frame clones, and not every one. The sample yields about 9,200 clones, about nine tenths seen once. The length of the CDR3 is 14 residues. Trimming pared 0 bases from V and 2 bases from J, leaving 8 bases between. Per the germline V gene, CDR1 is SGHDT and CDR2 is YYEEEE. This sequence was found in an adult with an advanced solid tumor such as melanoma, head and neck, liver or kidney cancer. This chain connects TRBV5-6 to TRBJ1-2, with D hard to call. The specimen comprised CD4+ or CD8+ T cells sorted from blood, sampled in a trial of the OX40 agonist ivuxolimab. CDR3 sequence reads: CASSLVRWNYGYTF. For the CDR3, the DNA is TGTGCCAGCAGCTTGGTCCGATGGAACTATGGCTACACCTTC.